The clone carrying this T cell receptor (beta chain) was counted only a few times. Each CDR3 protein gets one entry after TCRdb re-called the 5' RACE reads with MiXCR. This sample yields about 270,000 distinct CDR3 sequences, of which roughly 17% are seen a single time; 23% belongs to the top ten. CDR1 and CDR2 from the germline V gene are SQVTM and ANQGSEA. V shed 5 bases and J shed 0 bases, with 8 bases lying between them. The CDR3 is 12 residues long. This sample was included in a study of T-cell memory formation after mild COVID-19. V usage is TRBV29-1 and J usage is TRBJ2-7, with D perhaps TRBD1 (6 bases). The clonotype was recovered from a man aged 18-30 years who had mild COVID-19 (a few samples of this study predate the infection). Cell type and time point are not known. Sequencing was done on a sample of PBMCs or a T cell subset sorted from them (not recorded which). The CDR3 region is CSVRGYSYEQYF. CDR3 in DNA: TGCAGCGTTAGGGGGTACTCCTACGAGCAGTACTTC.